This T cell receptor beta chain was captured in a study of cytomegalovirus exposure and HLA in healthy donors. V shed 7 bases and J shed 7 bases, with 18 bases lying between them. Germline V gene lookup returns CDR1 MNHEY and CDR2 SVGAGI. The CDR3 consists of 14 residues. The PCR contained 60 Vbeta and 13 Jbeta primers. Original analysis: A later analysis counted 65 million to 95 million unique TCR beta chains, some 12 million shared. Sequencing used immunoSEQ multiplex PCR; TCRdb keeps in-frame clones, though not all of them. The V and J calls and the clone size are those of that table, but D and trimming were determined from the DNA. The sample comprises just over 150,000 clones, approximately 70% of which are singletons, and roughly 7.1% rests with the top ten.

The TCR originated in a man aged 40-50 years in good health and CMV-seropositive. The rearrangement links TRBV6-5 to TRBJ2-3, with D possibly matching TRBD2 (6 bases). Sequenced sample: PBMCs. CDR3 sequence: CASKAPGVLNTQYF. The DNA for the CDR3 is TGTGCCAGCAAAGCGCCGGGGGTTTTGAATACGCAGTATTTT.